The 30 T cell receptor beta chains in this list originate from one sample, sequenced in a study of T cell clonotyping in hematopoietic cell transplantation. Profiling relied on immunoSEQ multiplex PCR, and the TCRdb table lists in-frame clones only, not all of them. The sample contains over 8,000 clones, around 66% of which appear only once. Sequencing used peripheral blood mononuclear cells, obtained 100 days after allogeneic stem cell transplant. The origin of the receptors is a male patient in his sixties or seventies who had an allogeneic stem cell transplant from an unrelated donor, so the T cells may come from the graft donor. Some clones in this sample may be carry-over from other donors' samples.

The genes are TRBV7-8 and TRBJ1-1; D unresolved. Trimming took 1 base from V and 3 from J, leaving 9 bases between them. The CDR3 consists of 14 residues. Germline lookup yields CDR1 SGHVS and CDR2 FQNEAQ. DNA of the CDR3: TGTGCCAGCAGCTTAGAAAGGACGGACACTGAAGCTTTCTTT. This translates into CASSLERTDTEAFF.

This clone appeared a single time. The chain carries TRBV29-1 and TRBJ1-2; D is ambiguous. V shed 4 bases and J shed 1 base, with 4 bases lying between them. CDR3 length: 11 residues. Germline CDR1 is SQVTM and CDR2 is ANQGSEA. CDR3 sequence (DNA): TGCAGCGTTGCGTTTAACTATGGCTACACCTTC. It translates to CSVAFNYGYTF.

The table lists this clone with a count of one. The chain joins TRBV14 to TRBJ1-1, with no clear D. The CDR3 loop spans 14 amino acids. Germline V CDR1 and CDR2: SGHDN, FVKESK. The ends were cut back, 0 bases at V and 0 bases at J, with 5 bases in the middle. CDR3 loop: CASSQEQLNTEAFF. As DNA, the CDR3 is TGTGCCAGCAGCCAAGAACAGTTGAACACTGAAGCTTTCTTT.

This chain connects TRBV7-3 to TRBJ2-3, with D uncertain. V gave up 3 bases and J gave up 2 bases, with 12 bases separating them. CDR1 is SGHTA, CDR2 FQGTGA, per germline. The CDR3 is 15 residues long. As DNA, the CDR3 is TGTGCCAGCAGCTTGTCGGGTTTCGCCACAGATACGCAGTATTTT. This gives the protein CASSLSGFATDTQYF.

This chain joins TRBV6-5 and TRBJ1-1; D ambiguous. Between the trimmed V and J ends, which lost 6 bases and 8 bases, there was a span of 10 bases. The CDR3 totals 11 residues. Germline assignment: CDR1 MNHEY and CDR2 SVGAGI. The CDR3 DNA is TGTGCCAGCAGGGACGGGTACGAAGCTTTCTTT. This translates into CASRDGYEAFF.

The table lists this clone with a few counts. V and J are TRBV2 and TRBJ2-7; D might be TRBD2 (5 bases). V lost 6 bases to trimming and J lost 0 bases, with 12 bases between them. This CDR3 spans 14 amino acids. From germline, CDR1 is SNHLY and CDR2 FYNNEI. As DNA, the CDR3 is TGTGCCAGCAGGTTTGAGGGAGACTCCTACGAGCAGTACTTC. Amino acids: CASRFEGDSYEQYF.

This clone showed up just a few times. This chain uses TRBV5-1 with TRBJ2-5; D unresolved. CDR3 length equals 15 residues. Germline V gene data show CDR1 as SGHRS and CDR2 as YFSETQ. Trimming stripped 0 bases from V and 5 bases from J, with 14 bases between. For the CDR3, the DNA is TGCGCCAGCAGCTTGGCTAATACCCTCCGGGAGACCCAGTACTTC. Residues: CASSLANTLRETQYF.

The chain uses TRBV10-1 and TRBJ2-5; the D gene is possibly TRBD2 (5 bases). This CDR3 has 14 residues. The germline CDR1 and CDR2 sequences are WNHNN and SYGVQD (reference sequence). V was cut by 0 bases and J by 5 bases, with 10 bases left in between. The CDR3 protein is CASSESREWETQYF. The DNA for the CDR3 is TGCGCCAGCAGTGAGTCGAGGGAATGGGAGACCCAGTACTTC.

This chain links TRBV11-2 with TRBJ1-5, with TRBD1 identical over 8 bases. CDR3 length: 15 amino acids. Looked up from germline, CDR1 is SGHAT and CDR2 is FQNNGV. The junction had 6 bases not matched to a gene; V was cut back by 5 bases and J by 3 bases. DNA for the CDR3: TGTGCCAGCAGCGCGGACAGGGCCAACAATCAGCCCCAGCATTTT. It is translated as CASSADRANNQPQHF.

The chain carries TRBV10-3 and TRBJ2-4; TRBD1 aligns across 9 bases. Germline CDR1 and CDR2: ENHRY and SYGVKD. The CDR3 covers 14 residues. V shed 10 bases and J 1 base; nucleotides not matched to a gene: 5. CDR3 in amino acids: CATAGTGAKNIQYF. In nucleotides, the CDR3 is TGTGCCACCGCCGGGACAGGGGCCAAAAACATTCAGTACTTC.

V gene TRBV28 combines with J gene TRBJ1-5; 8 bases agree with TRBD1. With 7 bases clipped from V and 2 bases from J, the junction kept 4 bases outside the gene matches. The V gene's germline CDR1 is MDHEN and CDR2 SYDVKM. This CDR3 is 14 amino acids long. The CDR3 region has the DNA TGTGCCAGCACAGGGGGCTGGGGCAATCAGCCCCAGCATTTT. It encodes CASTGGWGNQPQHF.

The gene calls are TRBV7-9 and TRBJ2-1; TRBD2 agrees at 11 bases. The V gene's germline CDR1 is SEHNR and CDR2 FQNEAQ (reference sequence). V shed 3 bases and J 6 bases; nucleotides not matched to a gene: 1. The CDR3 has 14 amino acids. CDR3 region: CASSFSGGANEQFF. CDR3 bases: TGTGCCAGCAGCTTTAGCGGGGGGGCCAATGAGCAGTTCTTC.

V is TRBV7-2 and J is TRBJ2-3, with D perhaps matching TRBD2 (7 bases). Per germline, CDR1 SGHTA and CDR2 FQGNSA. CDR3 size: 16 residues. V shed 1 base and J shed 4 bases, with 15 bases lying between them. CDR3 in amino acids: CASSLVAGEGADTQYF. The CDR3 bases are TGTGCCAGCAGCTTAGTTGCGGGAGAGGGGGCAGATACGCAGTATTTT.

The J gene is TRBJ2-7, the V gene TRBV5-6; D ambiguous. The V gene lost 0 bases and the J gene lost 10 bases, with 8 bases spanning the gap. CDR3 size: 11 residues. CDR1 is SGHDT, CDR2 YYEEEE, per germline. Here the CDR3 reads CASSLGPGQYF. CDR3 nucleotide sequence: TGTGCCAGCAGCTTGGGCCCCGGCCAGTACTTC.

V usage is TRBV14 and J usage is TRBJ1-3; D gene ambiguous. The CDR3 runs 12 residues. Trimming cost V 6 bases and J 4 bases, with 7 bases left between them. Germline V gives CDR1 SGHDN, CDR2 FVKESK. Here the CDR3 DNA reads TGTGCCAGCAGAGGGCCGGGAAACACCATATATTTT. Amino acid sequence: CASRGPGNTIYF. Looking up the rest from reference TRBV14 and TRBJ1-3 gives the full variable domain: EAGVTQFPSHSVIEKGQTVTLRCDPISGHDNLYWYRRVMGKEIKFLLHFVKESKQDESGMPNNRFLAERTGGTYSTLKVQPAELEDSGVYFCASRGPGNTIYFGEGSWLTVV.

The chain combines TRBV6-6 with TRBJ1-2; TRBD1 matches 7 bases. The CDR3 is made up of 12 amino acids. The V segment lost 8 bases and the J segment 3 bases; nucleotides outside the gene matches: 3. In germline, CDR1 is MNHNY, CDR2 SVGAGI (reference sequence). The CDR3 reads CASRTGDYGYTF. The CDR3 DNA reads as TGTGCCAGCCGTACAGGGGACTATGGCTACACCTTC.

This chain joins TRBV14 and TRBJ1-6; D ambiguous. The CDR3 has 15 residues. Germline lookup yields CDR1 SGHDN and CDR2 FVKESK. The germline V and J ends were trimmed by 3 bases and 17 bases, with 23 bases remaining between them. The DNA of the CDR3 is TGTGCCAGCAGCCAGGATCCGGGTCCCCGGGGTTCGTTCCACTTT. Translated, it gives CASSQDPGPRGSFHF.

The V and J genes are TRBV2 and TRBJ2-3; 7 bases are a match to TRBD2. The CDR3 is 14 residues long. Germline lookup yields CDR1 SNHLY and CDR2 FYNNEI. Trimming removed 8 bases from V and 6 bases from J; junction bases left unmatched: 11. The CDR3 loop reads CASGAGSARDTQYF. CDR3 coding DNA: TGTGCCAGCGGAGCGGGGTCAGCACGTGATACGCAGTATTTT.

The chain recombines TRBV27 with TRBJ2-7; D unclear. The CDR3 covers 15 residues. Germline lookup yields CDR1 MNHEY and CDR2 SMNVEV (reference sequence). V was pared by 0 bases and J by 1 base, with 10 bases between. Written as DNA, the CDR3 is TGTGCCAGCAGTTTATCGTCGGTCAGGTCCTACGAGCAGTACTTC. Translation: CASSLSSVRSYEQYF.

The chain carries TRBV5-1 and TRBJ2-7, with TRBD1 matching 8 bases. V was clipped by 1 base and J by 1 base; unmatched bases: 10. The CDR3 consists of 17 residues. Looked up from germline, CDR1 is SGHRS and CDR2 is YFSETQ. CDR3 nucleotides: TGCGCCAGCAGCTTGCCCTCCAGGGGGCGCGGGTCCTACGAGCAGTACTTC. It encodes CASSLPSRGRGSYEQYF.

The CDR3 loop reads CASSVQASGTEAFF. The CDR3 coding sequence is TGTGCCAGCAGCGTACAGGCCAGCGGCACTGAAGCTTTCTTT. The chain has TRBV9 and TRBJ1-1; D ambiguous. The CDR3 runs to 14 residues. Deletions cut 1 base from V and 4 bases from J, with 11 bases between. CDR1 and CDR2 (germline): SGDLS, YYNGEE.

The V and J genes are TRBV25-1 and TRBJ2-5, with D maybe TRBD2 (5 bases). Trimming pared 1 base from V and 1 base from J, leaving 10 bases between. The germline V gene encodes CDR1 MGHDK and CDR2 SYGVNS. CDR3 length: 15 residues. Here the CDR3 reads CASSEFLGGQETQYF. The CDR3 DNA sequence: TGTGCCAGCAGTGAATTTCTCGGAGGCCAAGAGACCCAGTACTTC.

The chain couples TRBV15 to TRBJ2-7, with D unresolved. Per germline, CDR1 LNHNV and CDR2 YYDKDF (reference sequence). CDR3 length: 14 residues. V shed 0 bases and J shed 6 bases, with 12 bases lying between them. The CDR3 loop is CATSRDGYEGEQYF. CDR3 bases: TGTGCCACCAGCAGAGACGGGTACGAAGGCGAGCAGTACTTC.

The gene calls are TRBV4-2 and TRBJ2-3; 10 bases line up with TRBD2. This CDR3 is 15 amino acids long. Germline values: CDR1 LGHNA, CDR2 YNFKEQ. Trimming took 1 base from V and 4 from J; bases not matched to a gene: 2. The CDR3 region has the DNA TGTGCCAGCAGCCAAGCGAGCGGGGGGGCAGATACGCAGTATTTT. Its protein is CASSQASGGADTQYF.

The chain links TRBV7-8 to TRBJ1-2; D is unclear. The CDR3 spans 14 residues. Trimming shortened V by 1 base and J by 2 bases, and 8 bases separated the two germline ends. Per the germline V gene, CDR1 is SGHVS and CDR2 is FQNEAQ. The CDR3 is CASSLVLVNYGYTF. The CDR3 DNA follows: TGTGCCAGCAGCTTAGTCCTCGTCAACTATGGCTACACCTTC. The whole variable domain, remainder taken from reference TRBV7-8 and TRBJ1-2, is GAGVSQSPRYKVAKRGQDVALRCDPISGHVSLFWYQQALGQGPEFLTYFQNEAQLDKSGLPSDRFFAERPEGSVSTLKIQRTQQEDSAVYLCASSLVLVNYGYTFGSGTRLTVV.

The CDR3 reads CASSLWGFNQPQHF. The CDR3 coding sequence is TGCGCCAGCAGCTTGTGGGGATTTAATCAGCCCCAGCATTTT. The chain has TRBV5-1 and TRBJ1-5; D not certain. Germline values: CDR1 SGHRS, CDR2 YFSETQ. V was trimmed by 1 base and J by 4 bases, leaving 9 bases between them. The CDR3 covers 14 residues.

The V and J genes are TRBV5-1 and TRBJ1-2; perhaps TRBD1 as D (5 bases). V was clipped by 4 bases and J by 0 bases, with 16 bases between them. The V gene's germline CDR1 is SGHRS and CDR2 YFSETQ. This CDR3 comprises 16 residues. CDR3 nucleotides: TGCGCCAGCAGCCTAGCGGCAGGGAACGCTAACTATGGCTACACCTTC. Translated: CASSLAAGNANYGYTF.

The V call is TRBV2, the J call TRBJ1-2; no clear D gene. The length of the CDR3 is 15 residues. Germline V CDR1 and CDR2: SNHLY, FYNNEI. Trimming took off 2 bases at V and 2 bases at J, with 12 bases between the two ends. The DNA of the CDR3 is TGTGCCAGCAGTGAATACCCAGGTTACAACTATGGCTACACCTTC. Its translation is CASSEYPGYNYGYTF.

This clone has more than one count but fewer than ten. The chain employs TRBV11-2 and TRBJ1-4; tentatively, D is TRBD1 (5 bases). V lost 4 bases and J lost 0, with 9 bases in between. The germline V gene has CDR1 SGHAT and CDR2 FQNNGV. The CDR3 consists of 15 residues. The chain's CDR3 is CASSSPRATNEKLFF. CDR3 in DNA: TGTGCCAGCAGCTCGCCCAGGGCAACTAATGAAAAACTGTTTTTT. Drawing the rest from reference TRBV11-2 and TRBJ1-4, the complete variable domain is EAGVAQSPRYKIIEKRQSVAFWCNPISGHATLYWYQQILGQGPKLLIQFQNNGVVDDSQLPKDRFSAERLKGVDSTLKIQPAKLEDSAVYLCASSSPRATNEKLFFGSGTQLSVL.

This clone was recorded a few times. The V and J genes are TRBV2 and TRBJ1-1; D is undetermined. V lost 7 bases, J lost 7 bases, and 10 bases lay in between. This CDR3 region has 11 residues. Germline CDR1 is SNHLY and CDR2 is FYNNEI. CDR3 sequence reads: CASKGGIEAFF. The CDR3 DNA sequence: TGTGCCAGCAAGGGCGGCATTGAAGCTTTCTTT.